These T cell receptor beta chains were read from a single sample in a study of CD8 T cells in ankylosing spondylitis. TCRdb processed the 5' RACE reads anew with MiXCR; each CDR3 protein has one entry. Of about 260,000 distinct CDR3 sequences in the sample, 20% to 30% were seen once. Sequenced: blood, either unsorted or a sorted T cell fraction (not recorded which). These receptors came from a male donor with ankylosing spondylitis or in good health (not recorded which). Each CDR3 is given with its conserved first and last residue. The order of the fields is D gene, CDR3 length, V gene, clone size, J gene, CDR3 protein, CDR3 DNA. D genes are given only for firm matches. Some rows mark clone size as missing; the rest say once, few, many or name a class of expanded clone.

d_gene: -
len: 15
v_gene: TRBV20-1
abundance: -
j_gene: TRBJ1-2
CDR3aa: CSARFPRTDNYGYTF
CDR3nt: TGCAGTGCTAGATTCCCTCGGACGGATAACTATGGCTACACCTTC

d_gene: -
len: 12
v_gene: TRBV28
abundance: few
j_gene: TRBJ1-1
CDR3aa: CASKVQNTEAFF
CDR3nt: TGTGCCAGCAAGGTACAGAACACTGAAGCTTTCTTT

d_gene: TRBD2
len: 16
v_gene: TRBV20-1
abundance: many
j_gene: TRBJ2-5
CDR3aa: CSASPGLAGELETQYF
CDR3nt: TGCAGTGCTAGTCCCGGACTAGCGGGGGAGCTAGAGACCCAGTACTTC

d_gene: TRBD2
len: 16
v_gene: TRBV6-1
abundance: many
j_gene: TRBJ2-1
CDR3aa: CASSEMRGSSYNEQFF
CDR3nt: TGTGCCAGCAGTGAGATGCGGGGGAGCTCCTACAATGAGCAGTTCTTC

d_gene: TRBD1
len: 15
v_gene: TRBV6-5
abundance: many
j_gene: TRBJ2-1
CDR3aa: CASSYVGQGYNEQFF
CDR3nt: TGTGCCAGCAGTTACGTGGGACAGGGGTACAATGAGCAGTTCTTC

d_gene: -
len: 13
v_gene: TRBV10-3
abundance: -
j_gene: TRBJ2-7
CDR3aa: CAISDQGADEQYF
CDR3nt: TGTGCCATCAGTGACCAGGGTGCCGACGAGCAGTACTTC

d_gene: -
len: 12
v_gene: TRBV29-1
abundance: many
j_gene: TRBJ1-1
CDR3aa: CSVGSLNTEAFF
CDR3nt: TGCAGCGTTGGATCTTTGAACACTGAAGCTTTCTTT

d_gene: -
len: 15
v_gene: TRBV20-1
abundance: few
j_gene: TRBJ2-7
CDR3aa: CSAKKRGASAYEQYF
CDR3nt: TGCAGTGCGAAGAAGAGAGGTGCTAGCGCCTACGAGCAGTACTTC

d_gene: TRBD1
len: 13
v_gene: TRBV10-2
abundance: many
j_gene: TRBJ2-5
CDR3aa: CASRQGAGETQYF
CDR3nt: TGCGCCAGCAGACAGGGGGCTGGAGAGACCCAGTACTTC

d_gene: -
len: 13
v_gene: TRBV12-3/TRBV12-4
abundance: few
j_gene: TRBJ2-1
CDR3aa: CASSLESTSDKFF
CDR3nt: TGTGCCAGCAGTTTAGAGTCCACGAGCGATAAGTTCTTC

d_gene: TRBD1
len: 13
v_gene: TRBV29-1
abundance: many
j_gene: TRBJ2-7
CDR3aa: CSVEGQGIDEQYF
CDR3nt: TGCAGCGTTGAGGGACAGGGTATCGACGAGCAGTACTTC

d_gene: -
len: 15
v_gene: TRBV20-1
abundance: many
j_gene: TRBJ2-7
CDR3aa: CSASQLRGETYEQYF
CDR3nt: TGCAGTGCTAGCCAGCTTAGGGGGGAGACCTACGAGCAGTACTTC

d_gene: TRBD1
len: 15
v_gene: TRBV7-6
abundance: few
j_gene: TRBJ2-5
CDR3aa: CASSKGQGVWETQYF
CDR3nt: TGTGCCAGCAGCAAAGGACAGGGTGTTTGGGAGACCCAGTACTTC

d_gene: TRBD1
len: 16
v_gene: TRBV5-1
abundance: -
j_gene: TRBJ1-2
CDR3aa: CASRNSQGTLMDGYTF
CDR3nt: TGCGCCAGCAGAAACTCACAGGGGACCCTGATGGATGGCTACACCTTC

d_gene: TRBD1
len: 13
v_gene: TRBV12-3/TRBV12-4
abundance: many
j_gene: TRBJ2-7
CDR3aa: CASSGQGGYEQYF
CDR3nt: TGTGCCAGCAGTGGACAGGGTGGTTACGAGCAGTACTTC

d_gene: -
len: 14
v_gene: TRBV5-1
abundance: many
j_gene: TRBJ1-1
CDR3aa: CASSLQGKDTEAFF
CDR3nt: TGCGCCAGCAGCTTGCAGGGAAAGGACACTGAAGCTTTCTTT

d_gene: -
len: 15
v_gene: TRBV7-8
abundance: -
j_gene: TRBJ2-7
CDR3aa: CASSLVAAPTYEQYF
CDR3nt: TGTGCCAGCAGCTTAGTGGCGGCGCCCACCTACGAGCAGTACTTC

d_gene: -
len: 14
v_gene: TRBV4-1
abundance: -
j_gene: TRBJ2-3
CDR3aa: CASSQQRNTDTQYF
CDR3nt: TGCGCCAGCAGCCAACAGAGGAACACAGATACGCAGTATTTT

d_gene: -
len: 14
v_gene: TRBV29-1
abundance: -
j_gene: TRBJ1-1
CDR3aa: CSVEDLFSTTEAFF
CDR3nt: TGCAGCGTTGAAGACCTTTTCAGTACCACTGAAGCTTTCTTT

d_gene: TRBD2
len: 15
v_gene: TRBV5-1
abundance: -
j_gene: TRBJ2-3
CDR3aa: CASSLGAGGPDTQYF
CDR3nt: TGCGCCAGCAGCTTGGGAGCGGGGGGCCCGGATACGCAGTATTTT

d_gene: -
len: 15
v_gene: TRBV12-3/TRBV12-4
abundance: -
j_gene: TRBJ2-6
CDR3aa: CASSPPGAGANVLTF
CDR3nt: TGTGCCAGCAGTCCTCCAGGGGCTGGGGCCAACGTCCTGACTTTC

d_gene: -
len: 13
v_gene: TRBV5-1
abundance: many
j_gene: TRBJ2-7
CDR3aa: CASRVGTSYEQYF
CDR3nt: TGCGCCAGCAGGGTTGGCACTTCCTACGAGCAGTACTTC

d_gene: TRBD2
len: 17
v_gene: TRBV2
abundance: -
j_gene: TRBJ2-2
CDR3aa: CAFSPARGGVFAGELFF
CDR3nt: TGTGCCTTCAGTCCCGCCCGCGGGGGGGTCTTCGCCGGGGAGCTGTTTTTT

d_gene: -
len: 18
v_gene: TRBV18
abundance: -
j_gene: TRBJ2-7
CDR3aa: CASSPMLSTDTGIYEQYF
CDR3nt: TGTGCCAGCTCACCTATGTTGTCGACAGATACGGGTATCTACGAGCAGTACTTC

d_gene: -
len: 12
v_gene: TRBV20-1
abundance: many
j_gene: TRBJ2-5
CDR3aa: CSATQGGETQYF
CDR3nt: TGCAGTGCTACTCAGGGAGGAGAGACCCAGTACTTC

d_gene: -
len: 14
v_gene: TRBV9
abundance: -
j_gene: TRBJ1-1
CDR3aa: CASSVRPLVTEAFF
CDR3nt: TGTGCCAGCAGCGTAAGACCCCTGGTAACTGAAGCTTTCTTT

d_gene: -
len: 14
v_gene: TRBV20-1
abundance: -
j_gene: TRBJ2-7
CDR3aa: CSAPYRQASYEQYF
CDR3nt: TGCAGTGCTCCCTACAGACAGGCCTCCTACGAGCAGTACTTC

d_gene: -
len: 15
v_gene: TRBV29-1
abundance: many
j_gene: TRBJ1-2
CDR3aa: CSVEDRSGVRYGYTF
CDR3nt: TGCAGCGTTGAAGATCGATCTGGGGTCCGTTATGGCTACACCTTC

d_gene: TRBD2
len: 15
v_gene: TRBV20-1
abundance: many
j_gene: TRBJ2-3
CDR3aa: CSASSGGEDTDTQYF
CDR3nt: TGCAGTGCTAGTAGCGGGGGAGAGGACACAGATACGCAGTATTTT

d_gene: -
len: 14
v_gene: TRBV7-2
abundance: -
j_gene: TRBJ2-7
CDR3aa: CASSFRVTFYEQYF
CDR3nt: TGTGCCAGCAGCTTCAGGGTTACCTTCTACGAGCAGTACTTC

d_gene: -
len: 13
v_gene: TRBV20-1
abundance: many
j_gene: TRBJ1-1
CDR3aa: CSGEGSSEPEAFF
CDR3nt: TGCAGTGGGGAAGGCTCGTCGGAGCCTGAAGCTTTCTTT

d_gene: -
len: 14
v_gene: TRBV20-1
abundance: -
j_gene: TRBJ2-3
CDR3aa: CSATALGRTDTQYF
CDR3nt: TGCAGTGCTACCGCCCTGGGGCGCACAGATACGCAGTATTTT

d_gene: TRBD2
len: 15
v_gene: TRBV7-6
abundance: many
j_gene: TRBJ2-5
CDR3aa: CASSKGTSAQETQYF
CDR3nt: TGTGCCAGCAGCAAAGGGACTAGCGCTCAAGAGACCCAGTACTTC

d_gene: -
len: 14
v_gene: TRBV20-1
abundance: -
j_gene: TRBJ2-7
CDR3aa: CSARDTGRNYEQYF
CDR3nt: TGCAGTGCTAGAGATACAGGCAGGAACTACGAGCAGTACTTC

d_gene: TRBD1
len: 15
v_gene: TRBV24-1
abundance: -
j_gene: TRBJ2-3
CDR3aa: CATSDFDRGADTQYF
CDR3nt: TGTGCCACCAGTGATTTCGACAGGGGAGCAGATACGCAGTATTTT

d_gene: TRBD2
len: 19
v_gene: TRBV19
abundance: -
j_gene: TRBJ2-1
CDR3aa: CASSTRPGLAGGDHNEQFF
CDR3nt: TGTGCCAGTAGTACTCGGCCGGGACTAGCGGGGGGGGACCACAATGAGCAGTTCTTC

d_gene: TRBD1
len: 15
v_gene: TRBV10-3
abundance: many
j_gene: TRBJ1-6
CDR3aa: CAIRPGGSYNSPLHF
CDR3nt: TGTGCCATCCGTCCAGGGGGCTCCTATAATTCACCCCTCCACTTT

d_gene: -
len: 15
v_gene: TRBV10-3
abundance: -
j_gene: TRBJ2-7
CDR3aa: CAISEGTASGTEQYF
CDR3nt: TGTGCCATCAGTGAGGGTACGGCGTCAGGGACCGAGCAGTACTTC

d_gene: -
len: 12
v_gene: TRBV3-1
abundance: many
j_gene: TRBJ2-7
CDR3aa: CASSQAMDEQYF
CDR3nt: TGTGCCAGCAGCCAAGCTATGGACGAGCAGTACTTC

d_gene: TRBD1
len: 13
v_gene: TRBV12-3/TRBV12-4
abundance: many
j_gene: TRBJ1-2
CDR3aa: CASTDRGNYGYTF
CDR3nt: TGTGCCAGCACAGACAGGGGGAATTATGGCTACACCTTC

d_gene: -
len: 14
v_gene: TRBV12-3/TRBV12-4
abundance: few
j_gene: TRBJ2-3
CDR3aa: CASGPQGTTDTQYF
CDR3nt: TGTGCCAGCGGTCCCCAGGGCACCACAGATACGCAGTATTTT

d_gene: -
len: 13
v_gene: TRBV9
abundance: many
j_gene: TRBJ1-3
CDR3aa: CASSEGIGNTIYF
CDR3nt: TGTGCCAGCAGCGAAGGAATAGGAAACACCATATATTTT

d_gene: -
len: 14
v_gene: TRBV12-3/TRBV12-4
abundance: few
j_gene: TRBJ1-1
CDR3aa: CASSLGGPGAEAFF
CDR3nt: TGTGCCAGCAGTTTAGGGGGTCCGGGGGCTGAAGCTTTCTTT

d_gene: TRBD1
len: 15
v_gene: TRBV10-3
abundance: -
j_gene: TRBJ2-7
CDR3aa: CAISSSTGVSYEQYF
CDR3nt: TGTGCCATCAGTTCTTCGACAGGGGTTTCCTACGAGCAGTACTTC

d_gene: TRBD1
len: 14
v_gene: TRBV15
abundance: few
j_gene: TRBJ2-5
CDR3aa: CATSKDRAQETQYF
CDR3nt: TGTGCCACCAGCAAGGACAGGGCACAAGAGACCCAGTACTTC

d_gene: -
len: 15
v_gene: TRBV10-3
abundance: -
j_gene: TRBJ2-1
CDR3aa: CAISEFGGPVNEQFF
CDR3nt: TGTGCCATCAGTGAGTTTGGGGGGCCAGTCAATGAGCAGTTCTTC

d_gene: TRBD1
len: 13
v_gene: TRBV29-1
abundance: -
j_gene: TRBJ1-2
CDR3aa: CSVWTGANYGYTF
CDR3nt: TGCAGCGTGTGGACAGGGGCTAACTATGGCTACACCTTC

d_gene: -
len: 14
v_gene: TRBV12-3/TRBV12-4
abundance: -
j_gene: TRBJ1-1
CDR3aa: CASIKGTGNTEAFF
CDR3nt: TGTGCCAGCATCAAAGGCACCGGGAACACTGAAGCTTTCTTT

d_gene: -
len: 16
v_gene: TRBV11-2
abundance: many
j_gene: TRBJ2-2
CDR3aa: CASSLNPAGAGGELFF
CDR3nt: TGTGCCAGCAGCTTAAACCCCGCAGGGGCGGGCGGGGAGCTGTTTTTT

d_gene: -
len: 13
v_gene: TRBV29-1
abundance: few
j_gene: TRBJ2-5
CDR3aa: CSFRGVQRETQYF
CDR3nt: TGCAGCTTTAGGGGGGTACAGAGGGAGACCCAGTACTTC

d_gene: TRBD2
len: 16
v_gene: TRBV12-3/TRBV12-4
abundance: many
j_gene: TRBJ2-1
CDR3aa: CASTIGRGGRYNEQFF
CDR3nt: TGTGCCAGCACCATAGGGCGGGGGGGTCGGTACAATGAGCAGTTCTTC

d_gene: TRBD1
len: 16
v_gene: TRBV20-1
abundance: many
j_gene: TRBJ2-7
CDR3aa: CSASPPIGQGGYEQYF
CDR3nt: TGCAGTGCTAGTCCACCAATCGGACAGGGAGGCTACGAGCAGTACTTC

d_gene: -
len: 14
v_gene: TRBV12-3/TRBV12-4
abundance: many
j_gene: TRBJ1-6
CDR3aa: CASSLQGRRSPLHF
CDR3nt: TGTGCCAGCAGTTTACAGGGCCGACGGTCACCCCTCCACTTT

d_gene: -
len: 17
v_gene: TRBV5-5
abundance: -
j_gene: TRBJ2-6
CDR3aa: CASSPVLGLTGANVLTF
CDR3nt: TGTGCCAGCAGCCCCGTCTTGGGACTTACTGGGGCCAACGTCCTGACTTTC

d_gene: TRBD1
len: 14
v_gene: TRBV12-3/TRBV12-4
abundance: many
j_gene: TRBJ1-2
CDR3aa: CASTRDREKYGYTF
CDR3nt: TGTGCCAGCACCAGGGACAGGGAAAAATATGGCTACACCTTC

d_gene: TRBD2
len: 17
v_gene: TRBV12-3/TRBV12-4
abundance: -
j_gene: TRBJ2-1
CDR3aa: CASSPEFAGGSYNEQFF
CDR3nt: TGTGCCAGCAGTCCTGAATTTGCCGGGGGGAGTTACAATGAGCAGTTCTTC